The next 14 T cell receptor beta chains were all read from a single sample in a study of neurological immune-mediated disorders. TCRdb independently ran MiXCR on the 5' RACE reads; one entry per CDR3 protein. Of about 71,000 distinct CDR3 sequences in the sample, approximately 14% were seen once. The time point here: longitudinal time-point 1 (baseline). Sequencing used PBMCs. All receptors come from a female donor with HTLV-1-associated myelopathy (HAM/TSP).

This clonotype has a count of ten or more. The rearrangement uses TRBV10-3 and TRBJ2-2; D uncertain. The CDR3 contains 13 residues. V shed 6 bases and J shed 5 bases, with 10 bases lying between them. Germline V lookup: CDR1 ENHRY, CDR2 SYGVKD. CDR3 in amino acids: CAISPQVTGELFF. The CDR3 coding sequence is TGTGCCATCAGCCCCCAGGTAACCGGGGAGCTGTTTTTT.

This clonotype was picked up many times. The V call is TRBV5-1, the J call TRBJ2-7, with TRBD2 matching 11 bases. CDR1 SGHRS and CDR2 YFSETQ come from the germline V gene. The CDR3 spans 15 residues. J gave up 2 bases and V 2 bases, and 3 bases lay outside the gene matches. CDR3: CASSFVAGGAYEQYF. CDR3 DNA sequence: TGCGCCAGCAGCTTCGTAGCGGGGGGGGCCTACGAGCAGTACTTC.

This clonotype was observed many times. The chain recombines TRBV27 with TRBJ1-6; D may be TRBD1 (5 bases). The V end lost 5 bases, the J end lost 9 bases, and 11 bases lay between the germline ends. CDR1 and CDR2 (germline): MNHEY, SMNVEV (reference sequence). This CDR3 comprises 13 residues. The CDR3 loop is CASSTREGSPLHF. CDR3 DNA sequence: TGTGCCAGCAGTACCAGGGAAGGTTCACCCCTCCACTTT.

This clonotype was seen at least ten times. The CDR3 region has the DNA TGTGCCAGCAGCACCGGGCAGAGAACGTCGGGGGAGCTGTTTTTT. Translated: CASSTGQRTSGELFF. The chain uses TRBV5-5 and TRBJ2-2; D call uncertain. Germline values: CDR1 SGHKS, CDR2 YYEKEE (reference sequence). This CDR3 is built from 15 residues. V was shortened by 4 bases and J by 8 bases, with 18 bases between the two germline ends.

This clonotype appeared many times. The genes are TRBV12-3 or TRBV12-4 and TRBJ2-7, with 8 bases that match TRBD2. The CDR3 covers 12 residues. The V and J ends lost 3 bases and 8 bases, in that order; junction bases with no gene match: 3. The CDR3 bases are TGTGCCAGCAGTTTCGCGGGGGGCCAGCAGTACTTC. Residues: CASSFAGGQQYF.

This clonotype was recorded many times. In DNA, the CDR3 is TGCGCCAGCAGCTTCGGACAGGCTTCCTACGAGCAGTACTTC. Protein product: CASSFGQASYEQYF. The chain carries TRBV5-1 and TRBJ2-7; 7 nucleotides line up with TRBD1. The ends lost 2 bases at V and 1 base at J; junction bases unmatched: 3. Germline V CDR1 and CDR2: SGHRS, YFSETQ. The CDR3 has 14 amino acids.

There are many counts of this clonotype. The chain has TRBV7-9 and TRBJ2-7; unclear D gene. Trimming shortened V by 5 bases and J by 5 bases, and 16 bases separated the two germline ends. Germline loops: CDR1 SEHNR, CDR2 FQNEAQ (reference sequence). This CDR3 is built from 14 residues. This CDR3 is CASSPPSLPHEQYF. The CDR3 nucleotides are TGTGCCAGCAGCCCCCCCAGCTTACCTCACGAGCAGTACTTC.

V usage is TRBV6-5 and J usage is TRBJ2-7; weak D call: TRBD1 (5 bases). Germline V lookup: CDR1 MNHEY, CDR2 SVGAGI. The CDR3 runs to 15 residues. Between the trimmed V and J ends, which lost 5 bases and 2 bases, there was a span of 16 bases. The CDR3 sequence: CASSRTLGAPYEQYF. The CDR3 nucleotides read TGTGCCAGCAGTCGTACGCTAGGGGCCCCCTACGAGCAGTACTTC.

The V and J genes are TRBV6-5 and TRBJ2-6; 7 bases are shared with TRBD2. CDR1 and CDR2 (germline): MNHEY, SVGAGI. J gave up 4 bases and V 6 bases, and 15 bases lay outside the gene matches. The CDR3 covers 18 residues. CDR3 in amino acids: CASRNGTNPTWGANVLTF. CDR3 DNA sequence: TGTGCCAGCAGAAACGGGACTAACCCTACTTGGGGGGCCAACGTCCTGACTTTC.

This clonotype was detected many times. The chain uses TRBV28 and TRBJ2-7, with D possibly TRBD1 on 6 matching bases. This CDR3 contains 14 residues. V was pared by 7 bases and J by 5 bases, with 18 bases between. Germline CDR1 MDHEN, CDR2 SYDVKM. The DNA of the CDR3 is TGTGCCAGCAATCTAAGTCCAGGGGCTCACGAGCAGTACTTC. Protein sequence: CASNLSPGAHEQYF.

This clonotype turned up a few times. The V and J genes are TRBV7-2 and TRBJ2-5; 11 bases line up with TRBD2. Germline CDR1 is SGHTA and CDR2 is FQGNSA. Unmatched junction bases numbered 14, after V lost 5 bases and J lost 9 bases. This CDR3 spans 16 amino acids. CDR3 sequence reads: CASSPGLAVAGVAQYF. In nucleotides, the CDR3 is TGTGCCAGCAGCCCGGGACTAGCGGTGGCCGGTGTGGCCCAGTACTTC.

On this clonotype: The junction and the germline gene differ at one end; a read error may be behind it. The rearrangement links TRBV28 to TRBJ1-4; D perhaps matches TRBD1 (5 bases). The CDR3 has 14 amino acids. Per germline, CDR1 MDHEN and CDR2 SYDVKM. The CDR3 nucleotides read TGTGCCAGAAGTTTGGGGGAGAAGGGGGAAAAACTGTTTTTT. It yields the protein CARSLGEKGEKLFF.

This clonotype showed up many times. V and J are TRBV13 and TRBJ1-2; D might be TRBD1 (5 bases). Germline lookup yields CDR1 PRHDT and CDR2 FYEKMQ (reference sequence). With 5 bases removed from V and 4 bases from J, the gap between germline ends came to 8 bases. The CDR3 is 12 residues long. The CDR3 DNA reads TGTGCCAGCAGCCAGGACATCTATGGCTACACCTTC. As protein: CASSQDIYGYTF.

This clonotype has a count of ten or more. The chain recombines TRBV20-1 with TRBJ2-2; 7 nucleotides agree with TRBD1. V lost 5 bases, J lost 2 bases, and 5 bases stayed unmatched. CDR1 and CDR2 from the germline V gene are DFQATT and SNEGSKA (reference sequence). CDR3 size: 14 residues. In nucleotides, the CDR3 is TGCAGTGCTCTGACAGGGACCAACACCGGGGAGCTGTTTTTT. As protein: CSALTGTNTGELFF.